This T cell receptor (beta chain) is drawn from a study of a mutant IDH1 vaccine in newly diagnosed glioma. Study-wide context: Treated patients had a mean age of roughly 39 years and an approximately 62% male, around 40% female split.

The CDR3 extends over 13 amino acids. The V end lost 6 bases, the J end lost 1 base, and 9 bases lay between the germline ends. CDR1 is SEHNR, CDR2 FQNEAQ, per germline (reference sequence). Using immunoSEQ multiplex PCR, the repertoire was profiled, and TCRdb retains in-frame clones only, with some absent. Of 50,000 to 70,000 clones listed, about 81% are singletons. As for time point: week 23, last vaccination. With topical imiquimod, each dose of the vaccine consisted of 300 ug of mutant IDH1 20-mer peptide. Details on this clone: What it recognizes is unknown.

The sample in question was PBMCs, obtained from a glioma patient whose treatment included an IDH1 peptide vaccine. This TCR was recovered from a woman aged 40 to 50 with glioma. Some clones in this sample may be carry-over from other donors' samples. The V call is TRBV7-9, the J call TRBJ1-1, with D uncertain. The CDR3 reads CASRPKGNTEAFF. CDR3 DNA sequence: TGTGCCAGCAGACCGAAGGGGAACACTGAAGCTTTCTTT.